In its sample, the clone carrying this TCR beta chain was seen a few times. Its antigen is currently unknown. A junction end diverges from the germline sequence, so it may reflect a read error. Expressed TCRB transcripts were sequenced, since all the RNA that had been isolated was reverse transcribed. Method: immunoSEQ multiplex PCR; TCRdb's copy keeps in-frame clones and lacks some. The table shows around 140,000 clones, with roughly 10% occurring only once. The CDR3 length is 13 residues. The germline V gene encodes CDR1 MNHEY and CDR2 SVGAGI. The data were taken from a study of beta chain features in type 1 diabetes. Notes on the study in general: Cells carrying high TCR expression could end up over-represented when cDNA is sequenced. TCRB CDR3 length was moderately but significantly reduced in all four CD4+ subsets of Type 1 diabetes patients. Compared with healthy donors, patients appeared to share more similar naive, central memory and regulatory TCRB repertoires. A possible short-template PCR bias applies equally to patients and controls.

Stem cell-like memory, regulatory, central memory and naive CD4+ cells were sorted via CD45RO/CCR7/CD25/CD127/CD95/CD27. The V gene is TRBV6-5, the J gene TRBJ2-3; D is possibly TRBD2 (6 bases). Source material: central memory CD4+ T cells from blood. The sequence came from a man younger than 40 with type 1 diabetes. The CDR3, as DNA: TGTGCCATCAGTTCTTGGGAGGCAGATACGCAGTATTTT. Translation gives CAISSWEADTQYF.